The sequence of this T cell receptor (beta chain) was determined in a study of OX40 agonist ivuxolimab in advanced cancers. Notes on the research overall: Ivuxolimab was a fully human IgG2 agonistic monoclonal antibody targeting the costimulatory receptor OX40 (CD134). Peripheral TCRbeta sequencing aimed to test whether ivuxolimab altered TCR sequence diversity and caused clonal T-cell expansion. Among the roughly 52 dose-escalation patients, about 20 had hepatocellular carcinoma, 15 or so melanoma, 9 renal cell carcinoma and 9 head and neck cancer. The paper describes the monotherapy dose-escalation part (N of about 54 patients) of the phase I trial of ivuxolimab. In the dose-escalation cohort, more than 75% of patients were male, and the mean age was approximately 60 years, with a range of about 23 to 90. Partial responses occurred in three dose-escalation patients: two with cutaneous melanoma and one with hepatocellular carcinoma. Prior anti-PD-1, anti-PD-L1 or anti-CTLA-4 therapy was permitted, and approximately 41% of dose-escalation patients had received checkpoint inhibitors. Intravenous ivuxolimab was administered to patients every 2 weeks at six dose levels: 0.01, 0.1, 0.3, 1.5, 3 and 10 mg/kg.

Genomic DNA was isolated from the sorted cells so that the TCRbeta CDR3 region could be sequenced. The immunoSEQ Assay was used for sequencing of TCRbeta CDR3 regions. The immuneACCESS repertoire file appears here via TCRdb, limited to in-frame rearrangements. These files lack a portion of the clones; in checked studies, under half of the deficit traces to unresolved V genes, and the cause of the others is not known. For this sample there are 30,000 to 40,000 clones; nearly 85% appear just once. Around 20% of the sample is in the top ten clones. Of note for this clone: Its antigen is currently not known. Per-base qualities were not stored, and no clone one base away is much larger.

What the work shows at the level of the full study, not this receptor alone: The antigen specificity of the clonally expanded peripheral T cells was not determined. Low levels of normalized T-cell clonal expansion were also seen in some nonresponding patients. At doses from 0.1 to 3.0 mg/kg, clonal expansion was seen in both CD4+ and CD8+ blood T cells between baseline and week 6. After ivuxolimab, more expanded clones were found on average in CD8+ T cells than in CD4+ T cells. Partial responders in the 0.1-3.0 mg/kg groups had among the lowest normalized peripheral clonal expansion, especially among CD8+ T cells.

The trial excluded patients who had a history of autoimmune disease or who were on systemic immunosuppression. Peripheral blood for TCR sequencing was collected from all dose cohorts at baseline, on cycle 4 day 1, and on cycle 7 day 1. Samples came from an open-label, multicenter, first-in-human phase I dose-escalation trial of ivuxolimab. Adults with locally advanced or metastatic melanoma, renal cell carcinoma, hepatocellular carcinoma or head and neck squamous cell carcinoma were enrolled in the trial. Before TCR sequencing, CD4+ T cells and CD8+ T cells were sorted from peripheral blood as separate populations. The sequence derives from an adult with an advanced solid tumor such as melanoma, head and neck, liver or kidney cancer. Sequenced here: CD4+ or CD8+ T cells sorted from blood, sampled in a trial of the OX40 agonist ivuxolimab.

The CDR3: CASSETSASYEQYF. The DNA sequence follows: TGTGCCAGCAGTGAAACATCGGCCTCCTACGAGCAGTACTTC. The rearranged chain carries TRBV2 and TRBJ2-7, with the D gene too uncertain to name. Reading the germline V gene gives CDR1 SNHLY and CDR2 FYNNEI. Reading from cysteine to phenylalanine, the CDR3 counts 14 amino acids. CDR3 DNA is the only sequence kept; it has 42 bases, read in frame from the first base. V is reduced by 2 bases and J by 0 bases, leaving a spacing of 8 bases between them.